The rows below give T cell receptor beta chains drawn from one sample of a study of cytomegalovirus exposure and HLA in healthy donors. Clones were sequenced by immunoSEQ multiplex PCR, and TCRdb holds only the in-frame ones, with some missing. The sample carries some 120,000 clones, approximately 80% recorded once. The sequencing sample was made of PBMCs. Receptors were obtained from a man aged 25-40 years in good health and CMV-seropositive. Each CDR3 is given with its conserved first and last residue. Fields, in order: V gene, clone size, D gene, J gene, CDR3 DNA, CDR3 protein. The D gene is left open where the match is weak. Clone size, where shown, is once, few, many, or a class for clones that have expanded.

>TRBV7-9|NA|NA|TRBJ1-1
TGTTCCAGCAGTCAAACAGGGCGAGCTTTCTTT
CSSSQTGRAFF
>TRBV5-8|NA|NA|TRBJ2-1
TGTGCCAGCAGCTTTGCGGGGTCGGTCGCCAATGAGCAGTTCTTC
CASSFAGSVANEQFF
>TRBV28|NA|TRBD1|TRBJ1-3
TGTGCCGGCAGCAGCGACAGGGGGTCTGGAAACACCATATATTTT
CAGSSDRGSGNTIYF
>TRBV4-1|NA|NA|TRBJ2-5
TGCGCCAGCAGCCAGCGACAGGCCCAGGAGACCCAGTACTTC
CASSQRQAQETQYF
>TRBV9|NA|TRBD2|TRBJ2-1
TGTGCCAGCAGCTTTGCGGGGGGGCGGTCGAATGAGCAGTTCTTC
CASSFAGGRSNEQFF
>TRBV18|NA|NA|TRBJ1-1
TGTGCCAGCTCTTTAAATAAGAACACTGAAGCTTTCTTT
CASSLNKNTEAFF
>TRBV19|few|TRBD2|TRBJ2-1
TGTGCCAGTAGTATAGGACTAGCGGATTACAATGAGCAGTTCTTC
CASSIGLADYNEQFF
>TRBV7-2|NA|NA|TRBJ2-3
TGTGCCAGCAGCTTAAGCTTCACAGATACGCAGTATTTT
CASSLSFTDTQYF
>TRBV28|NA|NA|TRBJ2-7
TGTGCCAGCAGCGGTCGCCGGGGTGCTGCGGGAGAGCAGTACTTC
CASSGRRGAAGEQYF
>TRBV5-1|once|NA|TRBJ1-4
TGCGCCAGCAGCGCGGGCCCGACCGGCTATAATGAAAAACTGTTTTTT
CASSAGPTGYNEKLFF
>TRBV4-1|NA|NA|TRBJ2-5
TGCGCCAGCAGCCAACCGACGGAGGCCCAAGAGACCCAGTACTTC
CASSQPTEAQETQYF
>TRBV30|NA|NA|TRBJ2-1
TGTGCCTGGAGTGTATCAGTGTACAATGAGCAGTTCTTC
CAWSVSVYNEQFF
>TRBV11-2|NA|NA|TRBJ1-1
TGTGCCAGCAGCTTAGATCTCAGGAACACTGAAGCTTTCTTT
CASSLDLRNTEAFF
>TRBV11-2|NA|NA|TRBJ1-2
TGTGCCAGCAGCTTAAGGCACAGCTATGGCTACACCTTC
CASSLRHSYGYTF
>TRBV5-1|NA|TRBD1|TRBJ1-2
TGCGCCAGCAGCTGGGACAGGGACCCGGGCTATGGCTACACCTTC
CASSWDRDPGYGYTF
>TRBV5-6|NA|NA|TRBJ1-5
TGTGCCAGCAGCTTGTGGGAAAGACAGCCTTATAGCAATCAGCCCCAGCATTTT
CASSLWERQPYSNQPQHF
>TRBV29-1|once|TRBD2|TRBJ2-1
TGCAGCGTAACAGCGGGAGGGATTTTGTTCTTC
CSVTAGGILFF
>TRBV6-5|NA|NA|TRBJ1-1
TGTGCCAGCAGTCCCATGGGGGGGACTGAAGCTTTCTTT
CASSPMGGTEAFF
>TRBV7-2|NA|TRBD1|TRBJ1-5
TGTGCCAGCAGCCCGGACCCCAGACAGGGCCCCAATCAGCCCCAGCATTTT
CASSPDPRQGPNQPQHF
>TRBV5-1|NA|TRBD1|TRBJ1-1
TGCGCCAGCAGCTTGTATCAGGGGGACACTGAAGCTTTCTTT
CASSLYQGDTEAFF
>TRBV5-1|NA|NA|TRBJ1-1
TGCGCCAGCAGCCCCTCGGGCACTGAAGCTTTCTTT
CASSPSGTEAFF
>TRBV2|NA|TRBD1|TRBJ1-1
TGTGCCAGCAGTGAAGAGGGGACAGTAGAAGCTTTCTTT
CASSEEGTVEAFF
>TRBV4-1|NA|NA|TRBJ1-2
TGCGCCAGCAGCCAACCCTCCAGCTATGGCTACACCTTC
CASSQPSSYGYTF
>TRBV5-4|NA|NA|TRBJ1-2
TGTGCCAGCAGCTTAGTCTACCAGGAAGCCACCTTC
CASSLVYQEATF
>TRBV12-5|NA|NA|TRBJ1-1
TGTGCTAGTGGTTTGGAAGTAGGGGTCGAAGCTTTCTTT
CASGLEVGVEAFF